The T cell receptor (beta chain) under discussion was sequenced for a study of T cells in localized non-small cell lung cancer. The method was immunoSEQ multiplex PCR; TCRdb's version includes in-frame clones alone and lacks a portion of them. The repertoire includes about 70,000 clones, about 86% of them detected once, and less than 25% sits in the top ten. The TCR was taken from a male donor older than 55 with stage III squamous cell lung carcinoma. Sequences were derived from peripheral blood, sampled before any cancer treatment.

The CDR3 region is CASSLGPNYEQYV. The CDR3 nucleotides are TGTGCCAGCAGCTTAGGTCCGAACTACGAGCAGTACGTC. The rearrangement links TRBV7-9 to TRBJ2-7, with no clear D. V was shortened by 1 base and J by 3 bases, with 7 bases between the two germline ends. This CDR3 is 13 amino acids long. Per the germline V gene, CDR1 is SEHNR and CDR2 is FQNEAQ (reference sequence).